A single sample gave rise to the 27 T cell receptor beta chains below, sequenced in a study of blood T cell repertoires in COVID-19. The method was immunoSEQ multiplex PCR; TCRdb's version includes in-frame clones alone and lacks a portion of them. The data hold roughly 68,000 clones, with about 81% observed a single time. Sequenced sample: peripheral blood. The receptors were sampled from a human donor in a cohort sampled during active COVID-19.

The V gene is TRBV28, the J gene TRBJ2-2; the match to TRBD1 covers 8 bases. Germline CDR1 and CDR2: MDHEN and SYDVKM. V shed 6 bases and J 2 bases; nucleotides not matched to a gene: 5. The CDR3 extends over 15 amino acids. CDR3 amino acids: CASRSTGENTGELFF. CDR3 coding DNA: TGTGCCAGCAGATCGACAGGGGAAAACACCGGGGAGCTGTTTTTT.

V usage is TRBV18 and J usage is TRBJ1-1; D might be TRBD1 (6 bases). Germline CDR1 is KGHSH and CDR2 is LQKENI. Deletions cut 0 bases from V and 7 bases from J, with 12 bases between. The CDR3 spans 14 residues. The CDR3 nucleotides are TGTGCCAGCTCACCACCCACAGGGAGCCTTGAAGCTTTCTTT. Residues: CASSPPTGSLEAFF.

V gene TRBV19 combines with J gene TRBJ2-7; a weak D match, TRBD2 (6 bases). Per germline, CDR1 LNHDA and CDR2 SQIVND (reference sequence). Trimming left V 3 bases short and J 3 bases short, with 9 bases between. This CDR3 has 13 residues. DNA for the CDR3: TGTGCCAGTAGTATTCGGGAGAACTACGAGCAGTACTTC. Protein sequence: CASSIRENYEQYF.

V gene TRBV7-6 combines with J gene TRBJ1-6, with 7 nucleotides matching TRBD1. V was pared by 5 bases and J by 6 bases, with 7 bases of the junction left unmatched. Germline lookup yields CDR1 SGHVS and CDR2 FNYEAQ. This CDR3 is 15 amino acids long. CDR3 region: CASSRRDSPNSPLHF. The CDR3 DNA reads TGTGCCAGCAGCCGAAGGGACAGCCCTAATTCACCCCTCCACTTT.

Only a few counts were recorded for this clone. The chain combines TRBV11-2 with TRBJ1-1; 7 bases line up with TRBD1. Germline V lookup: CDR1 SGHAT, CDR2 FQNNGV. This CDR3 is 15 amino acids long. The V gene end was trimmed by 2 bases and the J gene end by 6 bases; junction bases not matched to a gene: 9. Written as DNA, the CDR3 is TGTGCCAGCAGCTTACGTACAGGGGCGCTCGCTGAAGCTTTCTTT. Translating it yields CASSLRTGALAEAFF.

The rearrangement links TRBV7-9 to TRBJ2-5, with a weak D call TRBD2 (5 bases). CDR1 SEHNR and CDR2 FQNEAQ come from the germline V gene (reference sequence). V lost 8 bases and J 2 bases, leaving 12 bases between the germline ends. The CDR3 has 13 amino acids. The CDR3 is CASAGPGQETQYF. For the CDR3, the DNA is TGTGCCAGCGCCGGACCGGGGCAAGAGACCCAGTACTTC.

CDR3 DNA sequence: TGTGCCAGCAGCCAAGAACCCGTTACCGGGACTACTATACATACCCCCTTTTCGCGCGAGCAGTACTTC. Translation: CASSQEPVTGTTIHTPFSREQYF. V usage is TRBV14 and J usage is TRBJ2-7; the match to TRBD2 covers 7 bases. Germline trimming cut 0 bases from V and 6 bases from J; bases unmatched to any gene: 32. The germline V gene has CDR1 SGHDN and CDR2 FVKESK. The CDR3 extends over 23 amino acids. Combining the CDR3 with reference TRBV14 and TRBJ2-7 gives the whole variable domain EAGVTQFPSHSVIEKGQTVTLRCDPISGHDNLYWYRRVMGKEIKFLLHFVKESKQDESGMPNNRFLAERTGGTYSTLKVQPAELEDSGVYFCASSQEPVTGTTIHTPFSREQYFGPGTRLTVT.

This chain joins TRBV6-2 or TRBV6-3 and TRBJ1-4; TRBD1 matches 10 bases. CDR3 length equals 15 residues. The germline V gene encodes CDR1 MNHEY and CDR2 SVGEGT. V was clipped by 5 bases and J by 5 bases; unmatched bases: 5. The CDR3 nucleotides read TGTGCCAGCAGTCCATGGGGACAGGGGAATGAAAAACTGTTTTTT. Encoded protein: CASSPWGQGNEKLFF.

The chain links TRBV30 to TRBJ2-7; D is ambiguous. The CDR3 contains 14 residues. From germline, CDR1 is GTSNPN and CDR2 SVGIG (reference sequence). With 1 base removed from V and 0 bases from J, the gap between germline ends came to 10 bases. The CDR3 is CAWSAPRLSYEQYF. DNA for the CDR3: TGTGCCTGGAGTGCCCCCAGACTCTCCTACGAGCAGTACTTC.

The genes are TRBV4-3 and TRBJ1-1, with D uncertain. Trimming left V 0 bases short and J 1 base short, with 12 bases between. This CDR3 has 16 amino acids. CDR1 is LGHNA, CDR2 YSLEER, per germline. This chain's CDR3 is CASSQDLEGWNTEAFF. CDR3 coding DNA: TGCGCCAGCAGCCAAGATTTAGAGGGATGGAACACTGAAGCTTTCTTT.

The rearrangement joins TRBV18 to TRBJ2-1, with TRBD2 matching over 8 bases. Germline V lookup: CDR1 KGHSH, CDR2 LQKENI. The CDR3 length is 15 residues. V shed 3 bases, J shed 4 bases, and the junction held 5 bases outside the gene matches. The CDR3 nucleotides are TGTGCCAGCTCACCGCCTAGCGGGTTTTACAATGAGCAGTTCTTC. The encoded protein is CASSPPSGFYNEQFF.

The CDR3 DNA is TGTGCCAGCAGTCCTATTCAGGGGAGGGCCAATTCACCCCTCCACTTT. It codes for CASSPIQGRANSPLHF. This chain joins TRBV11-2 and TRBJ1-6, with D possibly TRBD1 on 6 matching bases. CDR3 length: 16 amino acids. Germline loops: CDR1 SGHAT, CDR2 FQNNGV. V was clipped by 6 bases and J by 7 bases, with 19 bases between them. Full variable domain (rest looked up from reference TRBV11-2 and TRBJ1-6): EAGVAQSPRYKIIEKRQSVAFWCNPISGHATLYWYQQILGQGPKLLIQFQNNGVVDDSQLPKDRFSAERLKGVDSTLKIQPAKLEDSAVYLCASSPIQGRANSPLHFGNGTRLTVT.

V usage is TRBV7-9 and J usage is TRBJ2-1; 11 bases map to TRBD2. CDR3 length equals 17 residues. Germline CDR1 SEHNR, CDR2 FQNEAQ (reference sequence). J gave up 6 bases and V 1 base, and 8 bases lay outside the gene matches. The CDR3: CASSLGRLAGNVNEQFF. The CDR3 region has the DNA TGTGCCAGCAGCTTAGGGAGACTAGCGGGAAACGTCAATGAGCAGTTCTTC.

The chain is built from TRBV10-1 and TRBJ2-3, with D maybe TRBD2 (5 bases). Trimming took off 8 bases at V and 0 bases at J, with 30 bases between the two ends. The CDR3 runs 20 residues. The germline V gene encodes CDR1 WNHNN and CDR2 SYGVQD (reference sequence). CDR3 DNA sequence: TGCGCCAGCCCTCTCATACTAGGCTCAACGGGCGGCCCAAGCACAGATACGCAGTATTTT. Translation gives CASPLILGSTGGPSTDTQYF.

The gene calls are TRBV27 and TRBJ2-2; 11 bases agree with TRBD2. Germline CDR1 and CDR2: MNHEY and SMNVEV (reference sequence). The CDR3 totals 14 residues. V shed 7 bases, J shed 4 bases, and the junction held 2 bases outside the gene matches. The CDR3 sequence is CASKGLAGTGELFF. CDR3 sequence (DNA): TGTGCCAGCAAAGGACTAGCGGGCACCGGGGAGCTGTTTTTT.

This clone was picked up a small number of times. Sequence at one end of the junction differs from germline and may be a read error. This chain links TRBV7-7 with TRBJ2-2; TRBD2 matches 9 bases. The CDR3 covers 16 residues. Germline assignment: CDR1 SSHAT and CDR2 FNYEAQ (reference sequence). CDR3 sequence (DNA): TGTGCTAGCAGCCCGTATGCGGGAGGGGGCACCGGGGAGCTGTTTTTT. Translation: CASSPYAGGGTGELFF.

This clone is labeled as medium-sized (0.01 to 0.1%). The gene calls are TRBV15 and TRBJ1-2; TRBD1 matches at 8 bases. This CDR3 has 16 residues. Germline V gives CDR1 LNHNV, CDR2 YYDKDF (reference sequence). The V gene end was trimmed by 0 bases and the J gene end by 4 bases; junction bases not matched to a gene: 7. The CDR3 nucleotides read TGTGCCACCAGCAGAGATCTGGCAGGGGGCATCTATGGCTACACCTTC. Translation gives CATSRDLAGGIYGYTF.

This clone occurred a few times. This chain connects TRBV27 to TRBJ1-4; 7 bases are shared with TRBD1. The V and J ends lost 6 bases and 0 bases, in that order; junction bases with no gene match: 10. Germline CDR1 MNHEY, CDR2 SMNVEV (reference sequence). This CDR3 is 17 amino acids long. The CDR3 here is CASRPDRAKATNEKLFF. The CDR3, as DNA: TGTGCCAGCAGACCCGACAGGGCCAAGGCAACTAATGAAAAACTGTTTTTT.

The rearrangement joins TRBV7-3 to TRBJ2-1, with 8 bases lining up with TRBD2. The junction had 8 bases not matched to a gene; V was cut back by 2 bases and J by 5 bases. Germline values: CDR1 SGHTA, CDR2 FQGTGA. The CDR3 extends over 16 amino acids. The DNA of the CDR3 is TGTGCCAGCAGCTTACGAGCGGGAGTGGCGGACAATGAGCAGTTCTTC. This gives the protein CASSLRAGVADNEQFF.

The CDR3 region has the DNA TGTGCCATCAGTGACTCAGACAGGGGATATCAGCCCCAGCATTTT. This gives the protein CAISDSDRGYQPQHF. This chain joins TRBV10-3 and TRBJ1-5; 8 bases are a match to TRBD1. Germline loops: CDR1 ENHRY, CDR2 SYGVKD. Losses at the gene ends were 3 bases for V and 5 bases for J; bases not matched to a gene: 6. CDR3 size: 15 residues.

J is TRBJ1-2 and V is TRBV19; 12 bases align to TRBD1. Germline CDR1 LNHDA, CDR2 SQIVND (reference sequence). The ends lost 3 bases at V and 8 bases at J; junction bases unmatched: 4. This CDR3 region has 14 residues. The CDR3 nucleotides read TGTGCCAGTAGTATGGGACAGGGGGCGCGCGGCTACACCTTC. This encodes CASSMGQGARGYTF.

V and J are TRBV28 and TRBJ1-3, with 7 positions matching TRBD1. The V gene end was trimmed by 4 bases and the J gene end by 0 bases; junction bases not matched to a gene: 6. CDR3 length equals 16 residues. Germline V gene sequence: CDR1 MDHEN, CDR2 SYDVKM. CDR3 coding DNA: TGTGCCAGCAGTTCAGAGGACAGGACCTCTGGAAACACCATATATTTT. This gives the protein CASSSEDRTSGNTIYF.

This sequence joins TRBV7-2 and TRBJ2-3; 8 bases line up with TRBD2. CDR1 is SGHTA and CDR2 is FQGNSA in the germline V gene. This CDR3 is built from 14 residues. J lost 4 bases, V lost 8 bases, and 8 bases had no gene match. CDR3 in amino acids: CASASGGSADTQYF. The CDR3 nucleotides are TGTGCCAGCGCCTCGGGAGGGAGCGCAGATACGCAGTATTTT.

This clone showed up many times. The V and J genes are TRBV4-1 and TRBJ1-5; TRBD1 matches 8 bases. This CDR3 has 15 amino acids. Trimming took 2 bases from V and 5 from J; bases not matched to a gene: 5. Germline V gene data show CDR1 as MGHRA and CDR2 as YSYEKL. The CDR3 protein is CASSQPGQAYQPQHF. CDR3 bases: TGCGCCAGCAGCCAACCGGGACAGGCCTATCAGCCCCAGCATTTT.

This clone was recorded a few times. The chain links TRBV30 to TRBJ1-1, with 7 bases that match TRBD1. The J segment lost 3 bases and the V segment lost 5 bases, leaving 6 bases of the junction unmatched. The CDR3 has 13 amino acids. The V gene's germline CDR1 is GTSNPN and CDR2 SVGIG (reference sequence). CDR3 residues: CAWDREGDTEAFF. CDR3 nucleotides: TGTGCCTGGGACAGGGAGGGGGACACTGAAGCTTTCTTT.

This chain links TRBV2 with TRBJ2-1; 10 bases line up with TRBD2. There are 14 residues in the CDR3. V gave up 6 bases and J gave up 10 bases; unmatched junction bases: 9. Germline CDR1 reads SNHLY; CDR2 reads FYNNEI. Written as DNA, the CDR3 is TGTGCCAGCAGCCAAATGGGGACTAGCGAGGAGCAGTTCTTC. Protein: CASSQMGTSEEQFF. Variable domain in full (rest from reference TRBV2 and TRBJ2-1): EPEVTQTPSHQVTQMGQEVILRCVPISNHLYFYWYRQILGQKVEFLVSFYNNEISEKSEIFDDQFSVERPDGSNFTLKIRSTKLEDSAMYFCASSQMGTSEEQFFGPGTRLTVL.

The chain joins TRBV3-1 (or the pseudogene TRBV3-2) to TRBJ1-2; weak D call: TRBD1 (6 bases). V was shortened by 2 bases and J by 1 base, with 11 bases between the two germline ends. Germline-derived CDR1 and CDR2 are LGHDT and YNNKEL (reference sequence). CDR3 length: 15 residues. CDR3 region: CASSQRGTVNYGYTF. Here the CDR3 DNA reads TGTGCCAGCAGCCAAAGGGGGACCGTTAACTATGGCTACACCTTC.